This T cell receptor beta chain derives from a study of Graves' ophthalmopathy and Graves' hyperthyroidism. This clonotype was seen ten or more times. The study amplified TCR beta CDR3 regions using RNA transcripts. Scientists carried out first-round RT-PCR using HTBI primers and then a second-round multiplex PCR. TCRdb ran MiXCR on the multiplex PCR reads and lists one entry per CDR3 protein. The sample includes 400,000 to 500,000 distinct CDR3 sequences, about 21% seen only once; the top ten take roughly 3%. The CDR3 totals 12 residues. The ends were cut back, 8 bases at V and 6 bases at J, with 14 bases in the middle. In germline, CDR1 is MNHNS, CDR2 SASEGT.

The chain links TRBV6-1 to TRBJ2-7; D may be TRBD2 (5 bases). The sample taken for sequencing was peripheral blood. The receptor's source is a woman aged 18-29 years with stable Graves' hyperthyroidism. CDR3 sequence reads: CASSGRTSEQYF. CDR3 coding DNA: TGTGCCAGCTCGGGCAGAACTAGCGAGCAGTACTTC.